This T cell receptor beta chain derives from a study of shared clonotypes between healthy human individuals. Study-level points and caveats: The generation probabilities recorded for non-shared clonotypes fell below those of clonotypes shared by all four donors. Generally, naive subsets came out with larger estimated richness than memory subsets.

A remark on this clone: What it recognizes is unknown.

This CDR3 has 16 amino acids. Germline V gene sequence: CDR1 MNHEY, CDR2 SVGAGI. With 0 bases removed from V and 2 bases from J, the gap between germline ends came to 10 bases. CD45RO negativity and positive selection for CCR7 defined naive CD8 cells, a population that excluded terminally differentiated effector memory CD45RA+ cells. The repertoire was sequenced with immunoSEQ multiplex PCR; TCRdb's copy has only in-frame clones and lacks some. Here the sample spans about 2 million clones, about 95% being singletons. The source of this sequence is a man aged 18 to 29 in good health. Material for sequencing was naive CD8+ T cells sorted from blood. The chain recombines TRBV6-5 with TRBJ2-2; maybe TRBD2 (5 bases). CDR3 region: CASSYSPGENTGELFF. DNA of the CDR3: TGTGCCAGCAGTTACTCGCCCGGGGAAAACACCGGGGAGCTGTTTTTT.